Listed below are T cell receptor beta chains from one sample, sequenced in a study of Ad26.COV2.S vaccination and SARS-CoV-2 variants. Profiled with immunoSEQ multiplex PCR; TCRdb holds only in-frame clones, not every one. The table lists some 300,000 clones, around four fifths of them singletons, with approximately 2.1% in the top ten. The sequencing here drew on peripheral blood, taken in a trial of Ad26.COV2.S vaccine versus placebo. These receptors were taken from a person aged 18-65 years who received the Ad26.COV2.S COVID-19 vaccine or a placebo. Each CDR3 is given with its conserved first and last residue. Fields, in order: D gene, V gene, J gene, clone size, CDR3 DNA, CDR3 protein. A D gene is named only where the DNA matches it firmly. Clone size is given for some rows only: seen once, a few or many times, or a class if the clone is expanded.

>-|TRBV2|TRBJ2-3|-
TGTGCCAGTACGAGCGGGACAGATACGCAGTATTTT
CASTSGTDTQYF
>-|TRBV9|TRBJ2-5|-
TGTGCCAGCAGCGTAGGTGCGCGGAACCAAGAGACCCAGTACTTC
CASSVGARNQETQYF
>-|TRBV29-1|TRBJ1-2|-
TGCAGCGTGGAGTGGGGGTCACGCGACGGCTACACCTTC
CSVEWGSRDGYTF
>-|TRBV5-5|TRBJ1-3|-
TGTGCCAGCAGCGCGCTTTGGGGGGCTGGAAACACCATATATTTT
CASSALWGAGNTIYF
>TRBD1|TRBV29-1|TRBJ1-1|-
TGCAGCGTAGCCGGGACAGGGAAAATATCTATGAACACTGAAGCTTTCTTT
CSVAGTGKISMNTEAFF
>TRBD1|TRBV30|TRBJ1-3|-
TGTGCCTGGACGGGACAGCTCTCTGGAAACACCATATATTTT
CAWTGQLSGNTIYF
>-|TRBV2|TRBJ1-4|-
TGTGCCAGCAGCTTCCAGGGAACTAATGAAAAACTGTTTTTT
CASSFQGTNEKLFF
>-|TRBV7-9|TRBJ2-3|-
TGTGCCAGCAGCTTAGGTGGGGAGATAACAGATACGCAGTATTTT
CASSLGGEITDTQYF
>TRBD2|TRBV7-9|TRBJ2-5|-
TGTGCCAGCAGCTTAGCGGGGGGGTCCGTTGAGACCCAGTACTTC
CASSLAGGSVETQYF
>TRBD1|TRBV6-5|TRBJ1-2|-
TGTGCCAGCAGTCCTACAGACAGGGCGGGCTATGGCTACACCTTC
CASSPTDRAGYGYTF
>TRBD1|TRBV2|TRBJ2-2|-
TGTGCCAGCAGGGGACAGGGGGCGAGAACCGGGGAGCTGTTTTTT
CASRGQGARTGELFF
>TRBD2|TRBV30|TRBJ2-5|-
TGTGCCTGGTCGAAGGGCGGGGGGGCATTAGAGACCCAGTACTTC
CAWSKGGGALETQYF
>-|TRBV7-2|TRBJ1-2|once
TGTGCCAGCAGGGGACAAAACCAAGGGGGCTACACCTTC
CASRGQNQGGYTF
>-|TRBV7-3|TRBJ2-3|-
TGTGCCAGCAGCTTAACCCCGGGAGCTAGCACAGATACGCAGTATTTT
CASSLTPGASTDTQYF
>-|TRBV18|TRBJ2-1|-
TGTGCCAGCTCACAGTCTGGTTCGCTGATAGAGCAGTTCTTC
CASSQSGSLIEQFF
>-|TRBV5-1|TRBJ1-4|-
TGCGCCAGCAGAGGCAGGGACTATGAAAAACTGTTTTTT
CASRGRDYEKLFF
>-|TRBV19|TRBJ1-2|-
TGTGCCAGTAGTATAGATTTCACAGGAGCTAACTATGGCTACACCTTC
CASSIDFTGANYGYTF
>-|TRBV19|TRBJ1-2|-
TGTGCCAGTAGTATTGGGGATTACTATGGCTACACCTTC
CASSIGDYYGYTF
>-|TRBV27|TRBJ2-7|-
TGTGCCAGCAGGAGGACAGATAACGAGCAGTACTTC
CASRRTDNEQYF
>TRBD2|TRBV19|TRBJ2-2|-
TGTGCCAGTTCTTTCGGGCGGGGAGGGACCGGGGAGCTGTTTTTT
CASSFGRGGTGELFF
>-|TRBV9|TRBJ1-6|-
TGTGCCAGCAGCGGGGGGGACCCGAGGAATTCACCCCTCCACTTT
CASSGGDPRNSPLHF
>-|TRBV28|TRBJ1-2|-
TGTGCCAGCAGTTCCCCGGGACCTTATGGCTACACCTTC
CASSSPGPYGYTF
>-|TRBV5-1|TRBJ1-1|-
TGCGCCAGCAGCTTGGACAGGAACACTGAAGCTTTCTTT
CASSLDRNTEAFF
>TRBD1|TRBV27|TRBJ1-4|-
TGTGCCAGCAGTTCACAGGGGGCGAATGAAAAACTGTTTTTT
CASSSQGANEKLFF
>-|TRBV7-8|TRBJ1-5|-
TGTGCCAGCAGCTGGGGTAGGGTGAGCAATCAGCCCCAGCATTTT
CASSWGRVSNQPQHF